Shown below are 2 T cell receptor beta chains from a single sample sequenced in a study of cytomegalovirus exposure and HLA in healthy donors. PCR amplification relied on 60 Vbeta primers (plus 13 Jbeta primers). Sequencing was performed with immunoSEQ multiplex PCR; in TCRdb, only in-frame clones are kept and a portion is missing. The profile shows about 110,000 clones, around three quarters of them singletons. The source material was PBMCs. These receptors were collected from a male donor in good health and CMV-seronegative.

This sequence joins TRBV28 and TRBJ1-1; TRBD1 matches 7 bases. V shed 2 bases, J shed 6 bases, and the junction held 12 bases outside the gene matches. Looked up from germline, CDR1 is MDHEN and CDR2 is SYDVKM. This CDR3 region has 16 residues. DNA of the CDR3: TGTGCCAGCAGTTTACTCCCTTACAGGGGAAAGTCTGAAGCTTTCTTT. Amino acids: CASSLLPYRGKSEAFF.

This rearrangement joins TRBV18 to TRBJ2-3; TRBD2 aligns across 7 bases. The CDR3 contains 15 residues. V trimming: 0 bases; J trimming: 3 bases; junction bases outside the gene matches: 3. The germline V gene has CDR1 KGHSH and CDR2 LQKENI. The CDR3: CASSPPGGRTDTQYF. The DNA of the CDR3 is TGTGCCAGCTCACCACCGGGAGGGCGAACAGATACGCAGTATTTT.